A selection of T cell receptor beta chains follows, all from one sample in a study of blood T cell repertoires in COVID-19. The assay was immunoSEQ multiplex PCR, and TCRdb's table has in-frame clones only and misses some. Here the sample spans around 270,000 clones, about 85% being singletons. Sequencing input: peripheral blood. These receptors were taken from a man between 60 and 75 years old with acute or convalescent COVID-19. The CDR3 runs from the conserved cysteine through the conserved F or W. Each record gives: V gene, CDR3 length, clone size, J gene, D gene, CDR3 DNA, CDR3 protein. The D gene is left open where the match is weak. Clone size is given for some rows only: seen once, a few or many times, or a class if the clone is expanded.

TRBV23-1	14	-	TRBJ1-6	-	TGCGCCAGCACTCGAGGACGGTCTACAGGCCTACTCCACTTT	CASTRGRSTGLLHF
TRBV7-3	14	-	TRBJ2-3	TRBD2	TGTGCCAGCAGCTTAGCGCGGGAGGCAGATACGCAGTATTTT	CASSLAREADTQYF
TRBV7-2	15	-	TRBJ2-7	-	TGTGCCAGCAGCTTTCACGGCATCGGAGGGAACGAGCAGTACTTC	CASSFHGIGGNEQYF
TRBV10-1	13	-	TRBJ2-3	-	TGCGCCAGCAGTGTAAGGAGCGGAGATACGCAGTATTTT	CASSVRSGDTQYF
TRBV5-4	16	-	TRBJ2-2	TRBD2	TGTGCCAGCAGCTTGCTAGCGGGAGGCGACACCGGGGAGCTGTTTTTT	CASSLLAGGDTGELFF
TRBV18	14	few	TRBJ2-3	-	TGTGCCAGCCACCCGAGCGGGAGCACAGATACGCAGTATTTT	CASHPSGSTDTQYF
TRBV10-3	15	-	TRBJ1-5	TRBD1	TGTGCCATCAGCGGACAGGGTACGGGCAATCAGCCCCAGCATTTT	CAISGQGTGNQPQHF
TRBV30	14	-	TRBJ2-2	-	TGTGCCTGGAGTTGGAGCGGAGGCACCGGGGAGCTGTTTTTT	CAWSWSGGTGELFF
TRBV4-1	15	-	TRBJ2-7	TRBD1	TGCGCCAGCAGCCAAAGGGGACAGGGGGCTGACGAGCAGTACTTC	CASSQRGQGADEQYF
TRBV5-1	15	-	TRBJ1-2	-	TGCGCCAGCAGCTTGGGCCCAGGGCCGTTCTATGGCTACACCTTC	CASSLGPGPFYGYTF
TRBV7-2	15	-	TRBJ1-2	-	TGTGCCAGCAGCTTAGCGGGGGGGACCAACTATGGCTACACCTTC	CASSLAGGTNYGYTF
TRBV3-1/TRBV3-2	14	-	TRBJ2-3	-	TGTGCCAGCAGCCAAGCCCTAGGCACAGATACGCAGTATTTT	CASSQALGTDTQYF
TRBV2	11	-	TRBJ2-7	TRBD2	TGTGCCCTCGGGGGGGGGTTCGAGCAGTACTTC	CALGGGFEQYF
TRBV7-9	15	-	TRBJ2-7	TRBD2	TGTGCCAGCAGCCTATGGGCTAGCGGGATCTACGAGCAGTACTTC	CASSLWASGIYEQYF
TRBV28	15	once	TRBJ2-4	TRBD2	TGTGCCAGCAGGACCACCGGGGGAGGGGATAACATTCAGTACTTC	CASRTTGGGDNIQYF
TRBV5-1	14	-	TRBJ2-5	-	TGCGCCAGCAGCTTGGGGTCTCCGGGAGAGACCCAGTACTTC	CASSLGSPGETQYF
TRBV6-2/TRBV6-3	14	-	TRBJ1-1	-	TGTGCCAGCAGTACAACCGGCGGGAACACTGAAGCTTTCTTT	CASSTTGGNTEAFF
TRBV15	15	-	TRBJ1-1	-	TGTGCCACCAGCTCCAGGGGACGGCCGAACACTGAAGCTTTCTTT	CATSSRGRPNTEAFF
TRBV6-5	15	-	TRBJ1-6	TRBD1	TGTGCCAGCAATAGGAGGGCAGGGGGGAATTCACCCCTCCACTTT	CASNRRAGGNSPLHF
TRBV6-4	14	-	TRBJ1-2	-	TGTGCCAGCAGTGACTCCCAGGGCTTCGGTGGCTACACCTTC	CASSDSQGFGGYTF
TRBV9	16	-	TRBJ2-3	TRBD2	TGTGCCAGCAGCGTAGAGAGGGGAGGGGCGCACGATACGCAGTATTTT	CASSVERGGAHDTQYF
TRBV4-1	18	few	TRBJ1-2	-	TGCGCCAGCAGCCCCGAAACAGGACCGGGAGCGAGGGTCTATGGCTACACCTTC	CASSPETGPGARVYGYTF
TRBV7-9	15	-	TRBJ1-4	-	TGTGCCAGCAGCTTAATGGCCAGTGGGAGGGAAAAACTGTTTTTT	CASSLMASGREKLFF
TRBV7-6	15	-	TRBJ1-5	-	TGTGCCAGCAGCTTGGAGGCAGGGGATAATCAGCCCCAGCATTTT	CASSLEAGDNQPQHF
TRBV19	18	once	TRBJ1-5	TRBD1	TGTGCCAGTAGCGACCTGAGCCGGGACAGGGTTTTTAATCAGCCCCAGCATTTT	CASSDLSRDRVFNQPQHF
TRBV10-2	13	-	TRBJ2-7	-	TGCGCCAGCAGTGATTCGCGGCTCTACGAGCAGTACTTC	CASSDSRLYEQYF
TRBV27	15	-	TRBJ1-6	TRBD1	TGTGCCAGCAGTACAGGGGGGTCCTATAATTCACCCCTCCACTTT	CASSTGGSYNSPLHF
TRBV9	18	-	TRBJ2-5	TRBD2	TGTGCCAGCAGCGTCGGCGGGACTAGCGGGGGGGGCGAAGAGACCCAGTACTTC	CASSVGGTSGGGEETQYF
TRBV12-5	15	-	TRBJ1-3	-	TGTGCTAGTGGTTTGGCCACTCGGGAGGGAAACACCATATATTTT	CASGLATREGNTIYF
TRBV7-9	16	-	TRBJ2-1	TRBD2	TGTGCCAGCAGCTTAGGGCCTAGCGGAGCCTACAATGAGCAGTTCTTC	CASSLGPSGAYNEQFF
TRBV9	13	-	TRBJ2-7	-	TGTGCCAGCAACGAGGGTAGCGGCTACGAGCAGTACTTC	CASNEGSGYEQYF
TRBV7-8	15	-	TRBJ2-3	-	TGTGCCAGCAGCGGCAGGACACGTAGCACAGATACGCAGTATTTT	CASSGRTRSTDTQYF
TRBV4-1	16	-	TRBJ1-1	TRBD1	TGCGCCAGCAGCCCATCTGGGACAGGGAGGGAGACTGAAGCTTTCTTT	CASSPSGTGRETEAFF
TRBV11-1	15	-	TRBJ2-3	-	TGTGCCAGCAGCTCCCAGGGGGGAGGAACAGATACGCAGTATTTT	CASSSQGGGTDTQYF
TRBV13	14	-	TRBJ2-5	-	TGTGCCAGCAGCTCAGGACTATCGGCGGAGACCCAGTACTTC	CASSSGLSAETQYF
TRBV12-3/TRBV12-4	11	-	TRBJ1-2	-	TGTGCCAGCAGTTTGCGGCGGGGCTACACCTTC	CASSLRRGYTF
TRBV28	15	-	TRBJ1-6	-	TGTGCCAGCAGTTTAGGTGACAGAATTAATTCACCCCTCCACTTT	CASSLGDRINSPLHF
TRBV12-3/TRBV12-4	13	-	TRBJ2-3	-	TGTACCAGCAGTTTACTTGGTCCGGGTACGCAGTATTTT	CTSSLLGPGTQYF
TRBV10-1	12	-	TRBJ2-7	TRBD1	TGCGCCAGCCCGGGACAGGCAACCGAGCAGTACTTC	CASPGQATEQYF
TRBV10-1	15	-	TRBJ2-2	-	TGCGCCAGCACTCCAGGGGCCTCGAACACCGGGGAGCTGTTTTTT	CASTPGASNTGELFF
TRBV7-3	15	-	TRBJ2-1	-	TGTGCCAGCAGTCCTGCTAGGGGTAGGGGCAATGAGCAGTTCTTC	CASSPARGRGNEQFF
TRBV3-1/TRBV3-2	16	few	TRBJ1-6	-	TGTGCCAGCAGCCCAACGGGGCGGGGGGCTGGTTCACCCCTCCACTTT	CASSPTGRGAGSPLHF
TRBV4-1	19	-	TRBJ2-2	TRBD2	TGCGCCAGCAGCCAAGTCTCACTAGGGAGGGAGGATGGCACCGGGGAGCTGTTTTTT	CASSQVSLGREDGTGELFF
TRBV6-5	16	many	TRBJ2-3	TRBD1	TGTGCCAGCAGTTACCGCAGGGGGTTCCTCACAGATACGCAGTATTTT	CASSYRRGFLTDTQYF
TRBV5-4	15	-	TRBJ2-5	TRBD2	TGTGCCAGCAGCGTATCTAGCGGAGCCCAGAGTACCCAGTACTTC	CASSVSSGAQSTQYF
TRBV19	15	-	TRBJ1-5	-	TGTGCCAGTAGTATAGACGGGTCGAGCAATCAGCCCCAGCATTTT	CASSIDGSSNQPQHF
TRBV28	13	-	TRBJ2-5	-	TGTGCCAGCAGTGGAGGAGGGAGAGAGACCCAGTACTTC	CASSGGGRETQYF
TRBV27	14	-	TRBJ2-5	TRBD1	TGTGCCAGCAGTTTACCGGACAGGGAAGAGACCCAGTACTTC	CASSLPDREETQYF
TRBV27	15	-	TRBJ2-7	TRBD2	TGTGCCAGCAGGGGACTAGCGGGGATCTCCTACGAGCAGTACTTC	CASRGLAGISYEQYF
TRBV10-2	14	-	TRBJ1-2	TRBD1	TGCGCCAGCAGTACGGCCCAGGGGGCGGGTGGCTACACCTTC	CASSTAQGAGGYTF
TRBV4-2	15	-	TRBJ2-3	TRBD1	TGTGCCAGCAGCCAGATGGACAGGGGCACAGATACGCAGTATTTT	CASSQMDRGTDTQYF
TRBV27	15	few	TRBJ2-5	-	TGTGCCAGCAGTTTCCAGGACAGTCCCCAAGAGACCCAGTACTTC	CASSFQDSPQETQYF
TRBV7-2	15	-	TRBJ2-1	TRBD2	TGTGCCAGCAGCTTAAGGACTAGCGGACGGGGTGAGCAGTTCTTC	CASSLRTSGRGEQFF